This entry concerns a single T cell receptor beta chain. This clone was observed once. Its binding antigen is unknown. No much larger clonotype is one base removed from it; base qualities were not supplied. This record belongs to a study of Ad26.COV2.S vaccination and SARS-CoV-2 variants (dated by TCRdb to about 2021). General notes on the study: Vaccine-arm donors came from COV1001, a multicentre, randomized, double-blind, placebo-controlled phase I-IIa trial of Ad26.COV2.S in healthy adults. Dosing of Ad26.COV2.S was intramuscular, at either 5x10^10 or 1x10^11 viral particles, delivered as one shot or as two shots spaced 56 days apart. TCRbeta repertoire sequencing was used to assess the specificity and breadth of SARS-CoV-2-reactive T cell receptors after Ad26.COV2.S vaccination. A total of roughly 30 samples were included in the TCR-sequenced set, comprising around 19 Ad26.COV2.S vaccine recipients, 5 placebo recipients and 8 SARS-CoV-2 convalescent individuals. Trial participants were randomized into five groups of five, in which low-dose or high-dose Ad26.COV2.S was given once or twice, or placebo was given on both occasions. Investigators remained blinded to trial group allocation during experiments and outcome assessment.

Summary of the overall study and its limitations: The study was not powered to compare responses between vaccine doses or regimens. After vaccination, spike-specific CD8+ and CD4+ T cell responses were reported to show substantial breadth. Non-spike TCR breadth was comparable between vaccine and placebo recipients, consistent with the vaccine containing only spike. According to the authors, total T cell responses may have been underestimated by the TCR breadth and depth analyses. Compared with placebo recipients, Ad26.COV2.S recipients showed higher spike-specific TCR breadth (P = 0.0014).

The sample's treatment or condition, from its label and the paper: 15 to 20 received Ad26.COV2.S at low or high dose, single or two shots; about 5 received placebo; per-sample allocation not given. For vaccine and placebo recipients, the sequenced repertoires came from samples collected on day 63 after the first injection. In Cohort 1b, about 25 adults aged 18-55 years were enrolled at a single site in Boston, USA, between 29 July and 7 August 2020. Ad26.COV2.S was a replication-incompetent adenovirus type 26 vector that expressed a prefusion-stabilized SARS-CoV-2 spike protein derived from the original Wuhan strain. TCRbeta CDR3 regions were sequenced with the immunoSEQ Assay. After extraction, genomic DNA underwent amplification by bias-controlled multiplex PCR, followed by high-throughput sequencing. Turning to the authors' computational methods: To quantify the absolute abundance of every unique TCRbeta CDR3 region, sequences were collapsed and filtered. T cell fraction was estimated by normalization of TCRbeta template counts to usable DNA, with usable DNA being measured through amplification of reference genes present in all nucleated cells. Repertoire TCRs were annotated as SARS-CoV-2-specific when V gene, CDR3 amino acid sequence and J gene were exactly matched to a known reactive TCR set. The reference SARS-CoV-2 TCR set was derived from MIRA and filtered for enrichment in COVID-19-positive ImmuneCODE repertoires, a step that removed public or cross-reactive TCRs. Using the MIRA antigens, annotated TCRs were further analysed by specific ORF or by position within an ORF. Breadth was defined as the number of annotated unique rearrangements divided by the total number of unique productive rearrangements, and depth was defined as the summed frequency of the annotated unique rearrangements. Group comparisons of TCR breadth used two-sided Wilcoxon rank-sum tests. TCRdb holds this immuneACCESS table with in-frame rearrangements only. Some clones are missing; in checked studies, unresolved V genes explain under half, and the rest has no known cause. V and J calls and clone size are given by that table; D and trimming were obtained from the DNA. This sample comprises about 320,000 clones, more than 70% of them detected only once. The ten largest clones take up less than 2% of the sample.

V is pruned by 10 bases and J by 5 bases, leaving 8 bases of the junction without a gene match. The germline V gene encodes CDR1 ENHRY and CDR2 SYGVKD. The CDR3 starts with the cysteine, ends with the phenylalanine, and has 13 residues. The entry retains the CDR3 DNA only, 39 bases that are in frame from base 1. Sequences were derived from peripheral blood, sampled in a trial of Ad26.COV2.S vaccine versus placebo. The chain uses TRBV10-3 and TRBJ1-2; 9 central bases correspond to TRBD1. The receptor was isolated from a person between 18 and 65 years old who received the Ad26.COV2.S COVID-19 vaccine or a placebo. The DNA is TGTGCCACTATAGGACAGGGGAGGTATGGCTACACCTTC. This translates into CATIGQGRYGYTF.